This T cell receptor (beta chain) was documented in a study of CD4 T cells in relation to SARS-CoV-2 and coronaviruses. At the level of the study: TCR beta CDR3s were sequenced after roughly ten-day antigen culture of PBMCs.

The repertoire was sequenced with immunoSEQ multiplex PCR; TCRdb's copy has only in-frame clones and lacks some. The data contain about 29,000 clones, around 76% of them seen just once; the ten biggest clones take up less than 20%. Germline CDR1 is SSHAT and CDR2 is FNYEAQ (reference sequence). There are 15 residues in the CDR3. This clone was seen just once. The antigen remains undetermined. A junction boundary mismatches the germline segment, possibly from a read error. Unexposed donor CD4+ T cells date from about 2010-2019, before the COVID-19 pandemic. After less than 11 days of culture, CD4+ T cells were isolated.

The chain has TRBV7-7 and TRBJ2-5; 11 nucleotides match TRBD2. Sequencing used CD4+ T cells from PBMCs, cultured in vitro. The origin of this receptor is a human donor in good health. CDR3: CASSPLLAGVRLEYF. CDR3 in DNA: TGTGCTAGCAGCCCACTACTAGCGGGAGTGAGGTTGGAGTACTTC.